This TCR beta chain emerged from a study of preoperative IRX-2 immunotherapy in early breast cancer. This clone was detected only a few times. Treatment denoted: preoperative locoregional IRX-2 cytokine immunotherapy. This phase Ib study tested locoregional IRX-2 cytokine immunotherapy given before surgery. The repertoire was sequenced with immunoSEQ multiplex PCR; TCRdb's copy has only in-frame clones and lacks some. The sample has 40,000 to 45,000 clones, about 94% seen once. The J segment lost 8 bases and the V segment lost 4 bases, leaving 5 bases of the junction unmatched. In germline, CDR1 is MNHEY, CDR2 SMNVEV (reference sequence). CDR3 length equals 13 residues.

This sequence joins TRBV27 and TRBJ1-2, with 9 bases matching TRBD1. This TCR derives from a human donor with breast cancer. Material: tumor tissue, obtained after IRX-2 immunotherapy. The CDR3 here is CASSSGQGHGYTF. The CDR3 DNA is TGTGCCAGCAGTTCAGGACAGGGGCACGGCTACACCTTC.